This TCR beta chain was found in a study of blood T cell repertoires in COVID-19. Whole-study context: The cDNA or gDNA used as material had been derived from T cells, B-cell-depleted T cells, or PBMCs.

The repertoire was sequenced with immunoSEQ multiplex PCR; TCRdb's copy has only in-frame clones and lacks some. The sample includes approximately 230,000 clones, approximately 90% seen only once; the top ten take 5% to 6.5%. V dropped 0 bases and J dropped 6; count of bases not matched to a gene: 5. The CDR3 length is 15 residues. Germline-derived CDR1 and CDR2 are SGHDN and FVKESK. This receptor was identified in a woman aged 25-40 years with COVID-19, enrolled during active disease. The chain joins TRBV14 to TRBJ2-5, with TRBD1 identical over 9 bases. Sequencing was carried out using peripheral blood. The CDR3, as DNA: TGTGCCAGCAGCCAAGATTCTGGGACAGGGAAGACCCAGTACTTC. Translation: CASSQDSGTGKTQYF.